The 24 T cell receptor beta chains presented below share a single source sample, sequenced in a study of cytomegalovirus exposure and HLA in healthy donors. Here immunoSEQ multiplex PCR was the method, and the copy in TCRdb shows in-frame clones only, minus some. The sample has some 310,000 clones, nearly 90% seen once. Sequencing input: PBMCs. The receptors originated from a man between 25 and 39 years old in good health and CMV-seronegative.

The J gene is TRBJ2-2, the V gene TRBV5-1, with 7 bases that match TRBD1. J lost 2 bases, V lost 1 base, and 11 bases had no gene match. This CDR3 has 18 residues. CDR1 is SGHRS and CDR2 is YFSETQ in the germline V gene. The CDR3 spells CASSLRLNRGANTGELFF. CDR3 coding DNA: TGCGCCAGCAGCTTGCGCCTAAACAGGGGAGCAAACACCGGGGAGCTGTTTTTT.

V and J are TRBV2 and TRBJ1-2, with D possibly being TRBD1 (6 bases). V was pared by 4 bases and J by 8 bases, with 14 bases between. Germline V gives CDR1 SNHLY, CDR2 FYNNEI. The CDR3 is made up of 13 amino acids. DNA for the CDR3: TGTGCCAGCAGTGTGAAGATTGGGGGCGGCTACACCTTC. As protein: CASSVKIGGGYTF.

The genes are TRBV5-6 and TRBJ2-5; 9 positions agree with TRBD1. The CDR3 has 15 amino acids. With 4 bases clipped from V and 3 bases from J, the junction kept 7 bases outside the gene matches. Germline lookup yields CDR1 SGHDT and CDR2 YYEEEE. The CDR3 nucleotides are TGTGCCAGCAGCGAGACAGGGGGACCCGAAGAGACCCAGTACTTC. Translated: CASSETGGPEETQYF.

The chain is built from TRBV30 and TRBJ1-1; possible D gene TRBD1, 5 bases. Germline CDR1 GTSNPN, CDR2 SVGIG (reference sequence). The CDR3 contains 13 residues. Trimming shortened V by 2 bases and J by 2 bases, and 9 bases separated the two germline ends. The DNA of the CDR3 is TGTGCCTGGAGTCGCCAGGGAAACACTGAAGCTTTCTTT. Residues: CAWSRQGNTEAFF.

This clone was counted a single time. The gene calls are TRBV14 and TRBJ2-2; D gene uncertain. V shed 4 bases and J shed 7 bases, with 10 bases lying between them. The CDR3 covers 13 residues. Germline V lookup: CDR1 SGHDN, CDR2 FVKESK. This CDR3 is CASSPVISGELFF. The CDR3 DNA reads TGTGCCAGCAGCCCAGTAATCAGCGGGGAGCTGTTTTTT.

CDR3 nucleotide sequence: TGTGCCAGCAGCAAAACCGGGACAGGGGGCGAGGTCTACGAGCAGTACTTC. Residues: CASSKTGTGGEVYEQYF. The V gene is TRBV5-6, the J gene TRBJ2-7; 12 positions agree with TRBD1. The junction had 11 bases not matched to a gene; V was cut back by 4 bases and J by 3 bases. The CDR3 totals 17 residues. Germline V gene lookup returns CDR1 SGHDT and CDR2 YYEEEE.

The V gene is TRBV19, the J gene TRBJ2-3; the match to TRBD2 covers 14 bases. Germline trimming cut 6 bases from V and 4 bases from J; bases unmatched to any gene: 6. The CDR3 is made up of 16 amino acids. Germline values: CDR1 LNHDA, CDR2 SQIVND (reference sequence). The CDR3 sequence is CASRETSGGASDTQYF. In nucleotides, the CDR3 is TGTGCCAGTAGAGAGACTAGCGGGGGGGCCTCAGATACGCAGTATTTT.

The gene calls are TRBV7-2 and TRBJ2-1; 9 bases line up with TRBD2. This CDR3 has 16 residues. V dropped 5 bases and J dropped 7; count of bases not matched to a gene: 12. The germline V gene has CDR1 SGHTA and CDR2 FQGNSA. This chain's CDR3 is CASSPEMASGVNEQFF. In DNA, the CDR3 is TGTGCCAGCAGCCCGGAGATGGCTAGCGGGGTAAATGAGCAGTTCTTC.

This rearrangement joins TRBV7-7 to TRBJ1-4; tentatively, D is TRBD1 (5 bases). The germline V gene encodes CDR1 SSHAT and CDR2 FNYEAQ (reference sequence). V lost 5 bases to trimming and J lost 5 bases, with 12 bases between them. CDR3 length: 14 amino acids. This CDR3 is CASSQGSGNEKLFF. In DNA, the CDR3 is TGTGCCAGCAGCCAGGGAAGTGGAAATGAAAAACTGTTTTTT.

This chain uses TRBV27 with TRBJ1-1; TRBD1 is a possible D gene (6 bases). V was clipped by 3 bases and J by 5 bases, with 19 bases between them. This CDR3 has 16 amino acids. Germline CDR1 MNHEY, CDR2 SMNVEV (reference sequence). In DNA form, the CDR3 reads TGTGCCAGCAGTTTTGCAGGGGCTGCGGGGGGTACTGAAGCTTTCTTT. Encoded protein: CASSFAGAAGGTEAFF.

This rearrangement joins TRBV27 to TRBJ1-1, with TRBD1 matching over 7 bases. Per germline, CDR1 MNHEY and CDR2 SMNVEV (reference sequence). The CDR3 runs to 13 residues. The junction had 7 bases not matched to a gene; V was cut back by 5 bases and J by 7 bases. The CDR3 region is CASSPRGGREAFF. The CDR3 nucleotides are TGTGCCAGCAGTCCAAGAGGGGGCCGTGAAGCTTTCTTT.

The V call is TRBV4-3, the J call TRBJ1-1, with D unclear. Germline V gene sequence: CDR1 LGHNA, CDR2 YSLEER. The CDR3 is 13 residues long. V was trimmed by 3 bases and J by 2 bases, leaving 7 bases between them. The chain's CDR3 is CASSHEGNTEAFF. Written as DNA, the CDR3 is TGCGCCAGCAGCCACGAGGGAAACACTGAAGCTTTCTTT.

This clone has a single count. V is TRBV11-2 and J is TRBJ2-4; 9 nucleotides line up with TRBD1. With 4 bases clipped from V and 2 bases from J, the junction kept 9 bases outside the gene matches. The CDR3 loop spans 17 amino acids. Germline CDR1 SGHAT, CDR2 FQNNGV. The CDR3 nucleotides are TGTGCCAGCAGCTATACCGGGACAGGGATTTCCAAAAACATTCAGTACTTC. Translating gives CASSYTGTGISKNIQYF. Complete variable domain (other parts from reference TRBV11-2 and TRBJ2-4): EAGVAQSPRYKIIEKRQSVAFWCNPISGHATLYWYQQILGQGPKLLIQFQNNGVVDDSQLPKDRFSAERLKGVDSTLKIQPAKLEDSAVYLCASSYTGTGISKNIQYFGAGTRLSVL.

This chain links TRBV15 with TRBJ2-1; 8 bases map to TRBD2. The CDR3 totals 15 residues. Germline loops: CDR1 LNHNV, CDR2 YYDKDF (reference sequence). V lost 0 bases to trimming and J lost 8 bases; unmatched junction nucleotides: 6. The CDR3 loop is CATSRDRAGGYEQFF. CDR3 coding DNA: TGTGCCACCAGCAGAGATCGGGCGGGGGGATATGAGCAGTTCTTC. Full variable domain (remainder filled in from reference TRBV15 and TRBJ2-1): DAMVIQNPRYQVTQFGKPVTLSCSQTLNHNVMYWYQQKSSQAPKLLFHYYDKDFNNEADTPDNFQSRRPNTSFCFLDIRSPGLGDTAMYLCATSRDRAGGYEQFFGPGTRLTVL.

This rearrangement joins TRBV2 to TRBJ1-2; 7 nucleotides agree with TRBD1. V dropped 2 bases and J dropped 6; count of bases not matched to a gene: 12. CDR3 length: 16 residues. Per the germline V gene, CDR1 is SNHLY and CDR2 is FYNNEI. DNA of the CDR3: TGTGCCAGCAGTGAACATGGGGTGACAGGGAATGATGGCTACACCTTC. This encodes CASSEHGVTGNDGYTF.

The rearrangement uses TRBV5-1 and TRBJ2-1; 7 nucleotides agree with TRBD1. The V gene's germline CDR1 is SGHRS and CDR2 YFSETQ. This CDR3 region has 13 residues. V was clipped by 7 bases and J by 0 bases; unmatched bases: 1. The CDR3, as DNA: TGCGCCAGCCGACAGGGCTCCTACAATGAGCAGTTCTTC. This sequence encodes CASRQGSYNEQFF.

This chain links TRBV27 with TRBJ2-1; 9 positions agree with TRBD2. CDR1 and CDR2 (germline): MNHEY, SMNVEV (reference sequence). The CDR3 sequence is 16 residues long. The V segment lost 6 bases and the J segment 3 bases; nucleotides outside the gene matches: 9. CDR3 sequence reads: CASSLRQRGDYNEQFF. CDR3 bases: TGTGCCAGCAGCCTTAGGCAGCGGGGGGACTACAATGAGCAGTTCTTC.

This clone has only one observation. This chain joins TRBV4-1 and TRBJ2-1; 13 bases map to TRBD2. The V gene end was trimmed by 4 bases and the J gene end by 8 bases; junction bases not matched to a gene: 8. The germline CDR1 and CDR2 sequences are MGHRA and YSYEKL. This CDR3 comprises 16 residues. For the CDR3, the DNA is TGCGCCAGCAGCCTGATACTAGCGGGGGGGCCTGATGAGCAGTTCTTC. This codes for CASSLILAGGPDEQFF.

The V gene is TRBV28, the J gene TRBJ1-2; 7 nucleotides agree with TRBD1. Losses at the gene ends were 1 base for V and 8 bases for J; bases not matched to a gene: 7. Germline V CDR1 and CDR2: MDHEN, SYDVKM. CDR3 length equals 14 residues. CDR3 sequence: CASSLLAGGIGYTF. The DNA of the CDR3 is TGTGCCAGCAGTTTATTGGCAGGGGGGATCGGCTACACCTTC.

V is TRBV6-5 and J is TRBJ1-6; TRBD1 matches 7 bases. CDR3 length equals 15 residues. V lost 0 bases, J lost 10 bases, and 6 bases stayed unmatched. Per germline, CDR1 MNHEY and CDR2 SVGAGI. The CDR3 DNA reads TGTGCCAGCAGTTACTCGACCAGGGGGAACTCACCCCTCCACTTT. Translation: CASSYSTRGNSPLHF.

The chain joins TRBV7-2 to TRBJ2-1; tentatively, D is TRBD2 (6 bases). This CDR3 spans 18 amino acids. In germline, CDR1 is SGHTA, CDR2 FQGNSA. V gave up 0 bases and J gave up 5 bases, with 20 bases separating them. The CDR3 nucleotides read TGTGCCAGCAGCTTAGCGGCTATAGGGCGGGGACTTAACAATGAGCAGTTCTTC. It is translated as CASSLAAIGRGLNNEQFF.

The genes are TRBV4-1 and TRBJ1-1; D call uncertain. CDR3 length equals 15 residues. Germline loops: CDR1 MGHRA, CDR2 YSYEKL. Deletions cut 1 base from V and 5 bases from J, with 14 bases between. The CDR3 nucleotides are TGCGCCAGCAGCCAAGCGTTTGGAGCATGGACTGAAGCTTTCTTT. It yields the protein CASSQAFGAWTEAFF.

The chain carries TRBV27 and TRBJ1-1; D is perhaps TRBD1 (5 bases). The CDR3 is made up of 16 amino acids. Between the trimmed V and J ends, which lost 5 bases and 1 base, there was a span of 17 bases. The germline gives CDR1 MNHEY, CDR2 SMNVEV (reference sequence). The CDR3 coding sequence is TGTGCCAGCAGTCCCCCGGGGGTTCCGACGAACACTGAAGCTTTCTTT. It specifies CASSPPGVPTNTEAFF.

The V and J genes are TRBV5-4 and TRBJ2-3; 11 bases align to TRBD2. Germline CDR1 reads SGHNT; CDR2 reads YYREEE (reference sequence). V shed 2 bases and J 0 bases; nucleotides not matched to a gene: 5. This CDR3 spans 17 amino acids. The chain's CDR3 is CASSFRLAGTSTDTQYF. Written as DNA, the CDR3 is TGTGCCAGCAGCTTCCGACTAGCGGGGACTAGCACAGATACGCAGTATTTT.